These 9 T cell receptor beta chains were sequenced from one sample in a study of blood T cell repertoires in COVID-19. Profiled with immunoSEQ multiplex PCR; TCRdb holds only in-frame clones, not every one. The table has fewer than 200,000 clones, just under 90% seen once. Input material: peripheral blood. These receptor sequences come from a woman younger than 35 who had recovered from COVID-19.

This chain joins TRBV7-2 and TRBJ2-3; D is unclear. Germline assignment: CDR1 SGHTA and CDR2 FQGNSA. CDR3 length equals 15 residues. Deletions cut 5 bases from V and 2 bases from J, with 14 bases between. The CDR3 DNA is TGTGCCAGCAGCCCCCCCGGAGAAGTCACAGATACGCAGTATTTT. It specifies CASSPPGEVTDTQYF. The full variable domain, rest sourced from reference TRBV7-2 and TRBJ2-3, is GAGVSQSPSNKVTEKGKDVELRCDPISGHTALYWYRQSLGQGLEFLIYFQGNSAPDKSGLPSDRFSAERTGGSVSTLTIQRTQQEDSAVYLCASSPPGEVTDTQYFGPGTRLTVL.

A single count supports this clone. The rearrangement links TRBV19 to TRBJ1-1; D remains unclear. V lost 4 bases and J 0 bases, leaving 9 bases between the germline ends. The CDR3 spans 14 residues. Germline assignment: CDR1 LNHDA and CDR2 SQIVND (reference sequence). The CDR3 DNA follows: TGTGCCAGTAGTACAGACGGGGTGAACACTGAAGCTTTCTTT. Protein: CASSTDGVNTEAFF.

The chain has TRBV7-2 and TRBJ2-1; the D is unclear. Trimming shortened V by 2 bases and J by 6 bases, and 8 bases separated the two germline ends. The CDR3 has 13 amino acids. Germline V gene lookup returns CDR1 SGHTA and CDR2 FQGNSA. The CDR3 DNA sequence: TGTGCCAGCAGCTTAAGTCACGGCAATGAGCAGTTCTTC. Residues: CASSLSHGNEQFF.

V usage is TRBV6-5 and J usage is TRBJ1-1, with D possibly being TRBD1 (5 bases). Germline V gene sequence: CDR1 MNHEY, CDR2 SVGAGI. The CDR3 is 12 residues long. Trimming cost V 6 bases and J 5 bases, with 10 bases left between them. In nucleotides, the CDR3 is TGTGCCAGCAGAGTATCAGGGACTGAAGCTTTCTTT. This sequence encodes CASRVSGTEAFF.

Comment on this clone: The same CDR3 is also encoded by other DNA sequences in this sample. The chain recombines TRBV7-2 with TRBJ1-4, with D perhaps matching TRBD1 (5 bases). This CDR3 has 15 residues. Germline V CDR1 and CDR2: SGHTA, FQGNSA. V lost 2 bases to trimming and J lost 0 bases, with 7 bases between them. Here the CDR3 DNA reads TGTGCCAGCAGCTTACAGGGCGCAACTAATGAAAAACTGTTTTTT. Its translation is CASSLQGATNEKLFF.

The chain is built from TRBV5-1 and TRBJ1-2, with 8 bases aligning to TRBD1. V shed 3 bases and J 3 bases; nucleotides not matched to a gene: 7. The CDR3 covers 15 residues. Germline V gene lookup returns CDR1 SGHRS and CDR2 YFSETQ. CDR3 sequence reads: CASSWSQGADYGYTF. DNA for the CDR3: TGCGCCAGCAGCTGGAGCCAGGGGGCCGACTATGGCTACACCTTC.

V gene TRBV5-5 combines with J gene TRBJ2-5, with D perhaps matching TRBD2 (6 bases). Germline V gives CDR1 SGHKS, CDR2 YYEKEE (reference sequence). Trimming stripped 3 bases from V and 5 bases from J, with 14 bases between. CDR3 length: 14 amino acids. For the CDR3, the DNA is TGTGCCAGCAGCTACGGTTTGGGGACTGAGACCCAGTACTTC. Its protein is CASSYGLGTETQYF.

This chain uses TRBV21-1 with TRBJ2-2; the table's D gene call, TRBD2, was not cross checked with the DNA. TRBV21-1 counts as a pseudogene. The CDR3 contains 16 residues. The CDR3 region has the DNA TGTGCCAGCAGCGGAAGACTAACGGGATGGACCGGGGAGCTGTTTTTT. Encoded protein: CASSGRLTGWTGELFF.

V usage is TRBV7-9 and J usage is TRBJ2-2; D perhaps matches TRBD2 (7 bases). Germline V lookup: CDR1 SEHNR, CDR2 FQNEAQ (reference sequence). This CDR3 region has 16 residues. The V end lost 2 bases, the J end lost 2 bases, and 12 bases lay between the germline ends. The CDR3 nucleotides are TGTGCCAGCAGCTTATCGGGGGGCGCAAACACCGGGGAGCTGTTTTTT. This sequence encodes CASSLSGGANTGELFF.